This TCR beta chain is drawn from a study of CD8+ T cells in alopecia areata. About the research overall: The tofacitinib course ran for 6 to 18 months and was followed by 6 months off drug.

Extraction and reverse transcription of RNA yielded cDNA as the sequencing template. Repertoires were generated with immunoSEQ multiplex PCR, while TCRdb's copy carries only in-frame clones and drops some. The sample records 130,000 to 150,000 clones, 47% being singletons. Researchers took lesional scalp punch biopsies and peripheral blood from people who were alopecia areata patients. The sorting of PBMCs gave CD4+ and CD8+ T cells. A word on this clone: Its cognate antigen is unknown.

Points from the study as a whole: Besides other cells, scalp samples also yield sequences of resident alphabeta T cells from normal skin.

Germline-derived CDR1 and CDR2 are MDHEN and SYDVKM. V was shortened by 1 base and J by 7 bases, with 13 bases between the two germline ends. The CDR3 runs 14 residues. The sample consisted of CD4+ T cells sorted from blood. This chain uses TRBV28 with TRBJ1-2; no definite D call. The receptor comes from a human donor with alopecia areata. CDR3 residues: CASSLSKGRPGYTF. In nucleotides, the CDR3 is TGTGCCAGCAGTTTATCGAAAGGCAGGCCTGGCTACACCTTC.